The clone carrying this T cell receptor (beta chain) appeared a few times. Antigen unknown. This sample was included in a study of cytomegalovirus exposure and HLA in healthy donors. Whole-study findings and limits: The study put 150 to 200 TCR beta chains on its list as cytomegalovirus-associated. HLA-A and HLA-B allele assignments for most subjects were reportedly predicted accurately using TCR beta sequences. Upon later analysis, TCR association rates were observed to vary by HLA locus, being highest for DRB1 and lowest for HLA-C.

Use of 60 Vbeta and 13 Jbeta primers characterized the PCR. Original handling: A follow-up analysis tallied tens of millions of unique TCR beta chains, roughly 11 million shared. Sequencing was performed with immunoSEQ multiplex PCR; in TCRdb, only in-frame clones are kept and a portion is missing. From that table come the V and J calls and clone size; the DNA was used to work out D and trimming. The sample yields 55,000 to 70,000 clones, over 75% seen once. CDR3 length: 17 amino acids. Germline V gene sequence: CDR1 SGHDT, CDR2 YYEEEE. V was pared by 4 bases and J by 2 bases, with 19 bases between. Specimen: PBMCs. The clonotype comes from a male donor in good health and CMV-seropositive. The rearrangement joins TRBV5-6 to TRBJ1-5, with D unresolved. CDR3 coding DNA: TGTGCCAGCAGCACCCACCCGGGGTCTTCGGGCAATCAGCCCCAGCATTTT. Translation gives CASSTHPGSSGNQPQHF.